This is a list of T cell receptor beta chains from one sample in a study of T cell responses to AZD1222 COVID-19 vaccine. Only in-frame clones appear in the TCRdb table, and some are missing; sequencing was by immunoSEQ multiplex PCR. The data show roughly 130,000 clones, with approximately 86% seen just once and 1.3% to 1.5% held by the top ten. Specimen: peripheral blood, collected on day 0 of AZD1222 vaccination. Receptors originate from an adult in good health. CDR3s include the opening cysteine and the closing phenylalanine or tryptophan. D genes are given only for firm matches. Clone size appears in some rows only: once, few, many, or a class for an expanded clone.

clone size,D gene,V gene,J gene,CDR3 DNA,CDR3 protein
once,.,TRBV18,TRBJ2-3,TGTGCCAGCTCACCAACTTTTGGCTATACCCCGACAGATACGCAGTATTTT,CASSPTFGYTPTDTQYF
.,TRBD1,TRBV30,TRBJ1-1,TGTGCCTGGAGTTACAGGGGGCGATTGAGTGGATACACTGAAGCTTTCTTT,CAWSYRGRLSGYTEAFF
.,.,TRBV2,TRBJ1-1,TGTGCCAGCAGGTTACCCTGGGGGCAGGGCACTGAAGCTTTCTTT,CASRLPWGQGTEAFF
.,.,TRBV6-9,TRBJ2-3,TGTGCCAGCAGTTATCCGGCCGGGGGGCGCACAGATACGCAGTATTTT,CASSYPAGGRTDTQYF
.,TRBD2,TRBV3-1/TRBV3-2,TRBJ2-5,TGTGCCAGCAGCCAAGATTCCCGACTAGCGGGGACAGAAGAGACCCAGTACTTC,CASSQDSRLAGTEETQYF
.,.,TRBV5-5,TRBJ1-1,TGTGCCAGCAGGGTTGCTGTAAGGAACACTGAAGCTTTCTTT,CASRVAVRNTEAFF
.,.,TRBV3-1/TRBV3-2,TRBJ2-1,TGTGCCAGCAGCCAAGATAAGGCGAGGGGGGCCTACAATGAGCAGTTCTTC,CASSQDKARGAYNEQFF
.,.,TRBV21-1,TRBJ2-1,TGTGCCAGCAGCGCTCCGGGACTAGCTGGCTACAATGAGCAGTTCTTC,CASSAPGLAGYNEQFF
.,.,TRBV6-5,TRBJ1-4,TGTGCCAGCAGTATCCGGGACCATAATGAAAAACTGTTTTTT,CASSIRDHNEKLFF
.,TRBD1,TRBV5-4,TRBJ2-5,TGTGCCAGCAGGGCTAAGGGGACAGGGTCGGTTGAGACCCAGTACTTC,CASRAKGTGSVETQYF
.,TRBD1,TRBV5-4,TRBJ2-3,TGTGCCGCCGGGACAGATCGCACAGATACGCAGTATTTT,CAAGTDRTDTQYF
.,TRBD1,TRBV12-3/TRBV12-4,TRBJ1-6,TGTGCCAGCACCGGACAGGGTCAGTCACCCCTCCACTTT,CASTGQGQSPLHF
.,.,TRBV4-1,TRBJ2-1,TGCGCCAGCAGCTCGCTACCACTCGATGAGCAGTTCTTC,CASSSLPLDEQFF
.,TRBD1,TRBV7-2,TRBJ1-2,TGTGCCAGCAGCCCACCCGGGACAGACTCATATGGCTACACCTTC,CASSPPGTDSYGYTF
.,TRBD2,TRBV9,TRBJ2-3,TGTGCCAGCAGCGTAGCGGCGGGGGGGACCTCAGTTACGCAGTATTTT,CASSVAAGGTSVTQYF
.,.,TRBV2,TRBJ1-6,TGTGCCAGCTTTCGCCCCTTGGATACACCCCTCCACTTT,CASFRPLDTPLHF
once,TRBD1,TRBV10-1,TRBJ2-7,TGCGCCAGCAAAGAGGGGGCGAGGATGAACGAGCAGTACTTC,CASKEGARMNEQYF
.,TRBD2,TRBV10-1,TRBJ2-5,TGCGCCAGCGAAACGAGACTAGCGGGGGGGGAAGAGACCCAGTACTTC,CASETRLAGGEETQYF
.,TRBD2,TRBV3-1/TRBV3-2,TRBJ2-1,TGTGCCAGCAGCCCGGGGGGGTACGATGAGCAGTTCTTC,CASSPGGYDEQFF
.,.,TRBV6-2/TRBV6-3,TRBJ2-5,TGTGCCAGCAGTTATGGGCCCCTAGGGCAAGAGACCCAGTACTTC,CASSYGPLGQETQYF
.,.,TRBV11-2,TRBJ2-7,TGTGCCAGCAGCCCGACAGACGGTACTGGGCAGTACTTC,CASSPTDGTGQYF
.,.,TRBV7-2,TRBJ1-1,TGTGCCAGCAGCTTAAGGCGAAGCCGCACAAGGGGAGCTTTCTTT,CASSLRRSRTRGAFF
.,.,TRBV11-1,TRBJ2-2,TGTGCCAGCAGCTACCTGGGTATAAACACCGGGGAGCTGTTTTTT,CASSYLGINTGELFF
.,.,TRBV25-1,TRBJ1-2,TGTGCCAGCAGTGGATCCAATACAGGGAACTATGGCTACACCTTC,CASSGSNTGNYGYTF
.,.,TRBV25-1,TRBJ1-5,TGTGCCAAGGGCTCTCAGCCCCAGCATTTT,CAKGSQPQHF
.,.,TRBV7-9,TRBJ1-5,TGTGCCAGCAGCTTGGAGGGCAGCAATCAGCCCCAGCATTTT,CASSLEGSNQPQHF
.,.,TRBV24-1,TRBJ1-2,TGTGCCACCTCATCTTTTAACTATGGCTACACCTTC,CATSSFNYGYTF
.,.,TRBV5-6,TRBJ1-1,TGTGCCAGCAGCTTGGCCCGCAGCATGAACACTGAAGCTTTCTTT,CASSLARSMNTEAFF
once,TRBD1,TRBV2,TRBJ2-2,TGTGCCAGCAGCGCCCCCGGGACAGGGAGTAACGGGGAGCTGTTTTTT,CASSAPGTGSNGELFF
once,TRBD2,TRBV11-3,TRBJ2-2,TGTGCCAGCAGCGATAGCGGGGCCGGGGAGCTGTTTTTT,CASSDSGAGELFF
once,TRBD1,TRBV3-1/TRBV3-2,TRBJ1-1,TGTGCCAGCAGCCCCGGACAGGGGGCGACTGAAGCTTTCTTT,CASSPGQGATEAFF
.,.,TRBV19,TRBJ1-3,TGTGCCTCAGCCCCACAGGTCACCGGAAACACCATATATTTT,CASAPQVTGNTIYF
few,TRBD2,TRBV19,TRBJ2-3,TGTGCCAGTAGGGGGATACTAGCGGGGGATGGAGATACGCAGTATTTT,CASRGILAGDGDTQYF
.,.,TRBV14,TRBJ2-5,TGTGCCAGCAGCCAAGACCCCAGCGGCCAAGAGACCCAGTACTTC,CASSQDPSGQETQYF
.,.,TRBV6-5,TRBJ2-2,TGTGCCAGCAGTCCTTTTAAGAGAACCGGGGAGCTGTTTTTT,CASSPFKRTGELFF
.,.,TRBV2,TRBJ2-7,TGTGCCAGCAGCGTTACAGAGACCTCCTACGAGCAGTACTTC,CASSVTETSYEQYF
.,TRBD1,TRBV4-1,TRBJ1-5,TGCGCCAGCAGCTCGGGACAGGGCCCGACGCGAAGCAATCAGCCCCAGCATTTT,CASSSGQGPTRSNQPQHF
.,TRBD1,TRBV30,TRBJ1-2,TGTGCCTGGGGACAGGGGGGCGGCTACACCTTC,CAWGQGGGYTF
.,TRBD1,TRBV11-3,TRBJ2-4,TGTGCCAGCAGCTTAGGGACAGGGCTAAACATTCAGTACTTC,CASSLGTGLNIQYF
.,.,TRBV4-3,TRBJ1-2,TGCGCCAGCAGCCAAGTGTCGGGACGGCCTAACTATGGCTACACCTTC,CASSQVSGRPNYGYTF
.,TRBD1,TRBV7-9,TRBJ2-7,TGTGCCAGCAGCCCGCCGACAGGGGGCAACGATTACGAGCAGTACTTC,CASSPPTGGNDYEQYF
.,.,TRBV6-6,TRBJ2-5,TGTGCCAGCAGTTACTCGTCTACCAGGCAAGAGACCCAGTACTTC,CASSYSSTRQETQYF
.,TRBD2,TRBV4-1,TRBJ2-7,TGCGCCAGCAGCCAAGCAACTAGCGGGAGTTACTCCTACGAGCAGTACTTC,CASSQATSGSYSYEQYF
.,.,TRBV19,TRBJ1-4,TGTGCCAGTACTCGGGGTTTCCGTGAAAAACTGTTTTTT,CASTRGFREKLFF
.,.,TRBV13,TRBJ2-7,TGTGCCAGCAGCCTGGACTCTTCCTACGAGCAGTACTTC,CASSLDSSYEQYF
.,.,TRBV15,TRBJ1-1,TGTGCCACCAGCCGGATTTTTCTACTCACGAACACTGAAGCTTTCTTT,CATSRIFLLTNTEAFF
.,.,TRBV7-9,TRBJ2-7,TGTGCCGTAAGAACTAGACAGAATCTTTCCTACGAGCAGTACTTC,CAVRTRQNLSYEQYF
.,.,TRBV30,TRBJ1-6,TGTGCCTGGAGCCAAACAGGGTATAATTCACCCCTCCACTTT,CAWSQTGYNSPLHF
.,.,TRBV6-5,TRBJ1-2,TGTGCCAGCAGTTACTCGGGGCAGGGATTCTATGGCTACACCTTC,CASSYSGQGFYGYTF